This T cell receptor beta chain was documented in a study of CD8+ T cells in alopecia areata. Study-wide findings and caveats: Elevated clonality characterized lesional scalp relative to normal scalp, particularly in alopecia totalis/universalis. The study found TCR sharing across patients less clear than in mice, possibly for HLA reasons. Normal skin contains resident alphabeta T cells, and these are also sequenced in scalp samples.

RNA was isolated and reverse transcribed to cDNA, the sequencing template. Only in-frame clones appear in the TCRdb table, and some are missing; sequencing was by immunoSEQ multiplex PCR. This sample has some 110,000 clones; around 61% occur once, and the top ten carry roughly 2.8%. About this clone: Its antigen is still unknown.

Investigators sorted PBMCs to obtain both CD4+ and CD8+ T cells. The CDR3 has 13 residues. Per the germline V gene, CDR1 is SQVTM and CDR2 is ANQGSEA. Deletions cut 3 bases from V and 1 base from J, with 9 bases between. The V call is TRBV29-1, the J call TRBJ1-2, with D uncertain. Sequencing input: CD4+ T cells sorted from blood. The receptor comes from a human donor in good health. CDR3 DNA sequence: TGCAGCGTTGATTCAGTAAATAACTATGGCTACACCTTC. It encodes CSVDSVNNYGYTF.